This T cell receptor (beta chain) derives from a study of early T cells in non-severe SARS-CoV-2 infection. Whole-study context: Unsorted whole-blood RNA was sequenced in bulk, leaving chains unpaired.

On this clonotype: The antigen remains unidentified.

Study observations and caveats: Private and CD4 specificities were missed by VDJdb matching, skewed to anti-spike CD8.

Each cDNA molecule carried a unique molecular identifier. Using its own MiXCR run on the 5' RACE reads, TCRdb lists one record per CDR3 protein. The sample records 65,000 to 85,000 distinct CDR3 sequences, roughly 16% being singletons. This CDR3 has 15 residues. V lost 6 bases to trimming and J lost 1 base, with 17 bases between them. The germline V gene has CDR1 DFQATT and CDR2 SNEGSKA (reference sequence). Material for sequencing was whole blood. The sequence derives from an adult who was a healthcare worker with PCR-confirmed SARS-CoV-2 infection or an uninfected control (not recorded which). The rearrangement uses TRBV20-1 and TRBJ2-3; D tentatively reads TRBD1 or TRBD2 (6 bases each). CDR3 protein: CSAPKKGEGTDTQYF. The CDR3, as DNA: TGCAGTGCCCCAAAGAAGGGGGAGGGCACAGATACGCAGTATTTT.